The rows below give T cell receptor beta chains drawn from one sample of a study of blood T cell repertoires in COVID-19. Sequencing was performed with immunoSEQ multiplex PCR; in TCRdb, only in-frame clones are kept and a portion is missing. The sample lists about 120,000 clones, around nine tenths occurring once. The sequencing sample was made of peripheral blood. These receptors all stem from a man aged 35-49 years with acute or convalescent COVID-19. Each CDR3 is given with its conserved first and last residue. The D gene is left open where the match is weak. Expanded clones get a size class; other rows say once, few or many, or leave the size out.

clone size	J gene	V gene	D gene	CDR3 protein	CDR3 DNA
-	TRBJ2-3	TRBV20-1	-	CSASQISALTDTQYF	TGCAGTGCTAGTCAAATTAGCGCACTCACAGATACGCAGTATTTT
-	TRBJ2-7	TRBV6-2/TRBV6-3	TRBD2	CASSSTSTSGRTGEQYF	TGTGCCAGCAGTTCCACGTCCACTAGCGGGAGAACGGGCGAGCAGTACTTC
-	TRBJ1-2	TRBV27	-	CASSFGQGYGYTF	TGTGCCAGCAGTTTCGGCCAGGGCTATGGCTACACCTTC
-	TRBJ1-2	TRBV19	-	CASSIVGQKGYTF	TGTGCCAGTAGTATAGTTGGCCAGAAGGGCTACACCTTC
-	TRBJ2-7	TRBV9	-	CASSPQSVVYEQYF	TGTGCCAGCAGCCCCCAATCGGTGGTCTACGAGCAGTACTTC
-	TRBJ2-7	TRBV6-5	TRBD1	CASGWAGGDEQYF	TGTGCCAGCGGTTGGGCAGGGGGCGACGAGCAGTACTTC
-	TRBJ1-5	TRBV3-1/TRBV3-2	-	CASSQATFNQPQHF	TGTGCCAGCAGCCAAGCGACATTTAATCAGCCCCAGCATTTT
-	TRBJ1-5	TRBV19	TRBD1	CASTNRGQGAEQPQHF	TGTGCCAGTACCAATCGGGGGCAGGGGGCCGAACAGCCCCAGCATTTT
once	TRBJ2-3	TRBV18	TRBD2	CASSPPRTSGAHGTDTQYF	TGTGCCAGCTCACCACCACGTACTAGCGGGGCCCACGGCACAGATACGCAGTATTTT
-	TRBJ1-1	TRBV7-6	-	CASSLARELGTEAFF	TGTGCCAGCAGCTTAGCGAGGGAGCTCGGCACTGAAGCTTTCTTT
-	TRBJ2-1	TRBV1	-	CTSSQDRRLSYNEQFF	TGCACCAGCAGCCAAGATAGGAGACTGTCGTACAATGAGCAGTTCTTC
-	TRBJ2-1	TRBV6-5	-	CASRSQGYNEQFF	TGTGCCAGCAGGTCACAGGGTTACAATGAGCAGTTCTTC
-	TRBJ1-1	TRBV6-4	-	CASRFEENTEAFF	TGTGCCAGCAGGTTTGAGGAGAACACTGAAGCTTTCTTT
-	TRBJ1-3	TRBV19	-	CASSIEAASGNTIYF	TGTGCCAGTAGTATAGAGGCGGCCTCTGGAAACACCATATATTTT
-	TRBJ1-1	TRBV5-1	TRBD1	CASSPWQGASTEAFF	TGCGCCAGCAGCCCGTGGCAGGGGGCGAGCACTGAAGCTTTCTTT
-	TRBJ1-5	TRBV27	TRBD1	CASSSGTGGNQPQHF	TGTGCCAGCAGTTCCGGGACAGGGGGCAATCAGCCCCAGCATTTT
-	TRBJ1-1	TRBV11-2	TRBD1	CASSIQGAMNTEAFF	TGTGCCAGCAGCATTCAGGGGGCGATGAACACTGAAGCTTTCTTT
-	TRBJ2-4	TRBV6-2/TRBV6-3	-	CASSPQQGLFSKNIQYF	TGTGCCAGCAGTCCCCAACAGGGCCTGTTCTCCAAAAACATTCAGTACTTC
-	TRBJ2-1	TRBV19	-	CASSLGARINEQFF	TGTGCCAGTAGTTTGGGGGCCAGGATTAACGAGCAGTTCTTC
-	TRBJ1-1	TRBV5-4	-	CASSLGGLNTEAFF	TGTGCCAGCAGCCTGGGCGGTTTGAACACTGAAGCTTTCTTT
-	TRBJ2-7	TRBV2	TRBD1	CAWSGTGLYEQYF	TGTGCCTGGTCCGGGACAGGCCTCTACGAGCAGTACTTC
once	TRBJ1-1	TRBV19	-	CASSNRYTEAFF	TGTGCCAGTAGTAACAGGTACACTGAAGCTTTCTTT
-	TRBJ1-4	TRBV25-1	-	CASSESGEIEKLFF	TGTGCCAGCAGTGAATCCGGGGAGATCGAAAAACTGTTTTTT
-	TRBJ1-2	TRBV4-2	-	CASSQNPGAQGTGGYTF	TGTGCCAGCAGCCAAAACCCCGGTGCACAGGGTACAGGTGGCTACACCTTC
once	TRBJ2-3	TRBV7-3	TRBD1	CASSPYTGGRRYF	TGTGCCAGCAGCCCTTACACAGGGGGGAGGAGGTATTTT
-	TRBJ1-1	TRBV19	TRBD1	CASSKGDSQNTEAFF	TGTGCCAGTAGTAAGGGGGACAGCCAGAACACTGAAGCTTTCTTT
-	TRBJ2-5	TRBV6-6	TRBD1	CASADRGRGETQYF	TGTGCCAGCGCTGACAGGGGGCGTGGGGAGACCCAGTACTTC